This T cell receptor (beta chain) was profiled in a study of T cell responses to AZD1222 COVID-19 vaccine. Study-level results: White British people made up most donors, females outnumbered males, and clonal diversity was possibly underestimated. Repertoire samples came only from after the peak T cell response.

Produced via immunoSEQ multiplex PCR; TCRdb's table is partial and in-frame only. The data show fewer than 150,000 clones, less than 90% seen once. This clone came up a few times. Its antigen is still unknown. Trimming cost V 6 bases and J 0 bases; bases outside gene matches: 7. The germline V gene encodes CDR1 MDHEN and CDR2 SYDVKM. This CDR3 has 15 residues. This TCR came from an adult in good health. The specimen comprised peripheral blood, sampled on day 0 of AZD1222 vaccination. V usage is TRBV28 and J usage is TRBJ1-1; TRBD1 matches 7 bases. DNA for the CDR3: TGTGCCAGCAGCTCACAGGGGCCACTGAACACTGAAGCTTTCTTT. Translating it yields CASSSQGPLNTEAFF.